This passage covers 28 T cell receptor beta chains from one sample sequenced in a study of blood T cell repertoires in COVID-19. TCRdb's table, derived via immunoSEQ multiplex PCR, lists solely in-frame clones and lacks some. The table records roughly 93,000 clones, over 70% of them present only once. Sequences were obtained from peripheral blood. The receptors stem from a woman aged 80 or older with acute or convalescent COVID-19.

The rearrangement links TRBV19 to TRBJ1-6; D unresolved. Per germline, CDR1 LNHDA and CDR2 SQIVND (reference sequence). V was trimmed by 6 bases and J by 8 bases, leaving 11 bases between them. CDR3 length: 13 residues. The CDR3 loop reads CASSPNPDSPLHF. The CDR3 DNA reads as TGTGCCAGTAGCCCAAATCCAGATTCACCCCTCCACTTT.

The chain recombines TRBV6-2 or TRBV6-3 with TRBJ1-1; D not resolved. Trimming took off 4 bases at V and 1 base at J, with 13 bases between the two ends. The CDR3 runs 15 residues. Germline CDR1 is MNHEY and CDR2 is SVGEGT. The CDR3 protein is CASSSVRDGNTEAFF. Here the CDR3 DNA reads TGTGCCAGCAGTTCAGTCCGGGATGGGAACACTGAAGCTTTCTTT.

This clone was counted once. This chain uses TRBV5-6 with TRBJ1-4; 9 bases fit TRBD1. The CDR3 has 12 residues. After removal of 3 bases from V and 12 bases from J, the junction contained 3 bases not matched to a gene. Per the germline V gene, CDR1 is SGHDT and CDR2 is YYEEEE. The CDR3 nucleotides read TGTGCCAGCAGCTCACAGGGGGCCCAACTGTTTTTT. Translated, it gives CASSSQGAQLFF.

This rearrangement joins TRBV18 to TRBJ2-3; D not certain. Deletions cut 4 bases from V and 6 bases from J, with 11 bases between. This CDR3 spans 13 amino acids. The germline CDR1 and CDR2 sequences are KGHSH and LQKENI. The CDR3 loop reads CASSLQRYDTQYF. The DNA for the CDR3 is TGTGCCAGCTCACTTCAGCGTTACGATACGCAGTATTTT.

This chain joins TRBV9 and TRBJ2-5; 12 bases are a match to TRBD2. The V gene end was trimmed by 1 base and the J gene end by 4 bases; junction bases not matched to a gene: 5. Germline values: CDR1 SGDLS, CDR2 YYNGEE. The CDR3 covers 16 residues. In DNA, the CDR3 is TGTGCCAGCAGCGTATCTAGCGGGGGGGCCGCAGAGACCCAGTACTTC. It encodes CASSVSSGGAAETQYF.

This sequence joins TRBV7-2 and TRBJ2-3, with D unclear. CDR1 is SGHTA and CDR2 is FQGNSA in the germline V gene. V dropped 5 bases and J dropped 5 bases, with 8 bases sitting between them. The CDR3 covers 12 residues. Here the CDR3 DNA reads TGTGCCAGCAGCCTCTACGGAGATACGCAGTATTTT. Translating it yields CASSLYGDTQYF.

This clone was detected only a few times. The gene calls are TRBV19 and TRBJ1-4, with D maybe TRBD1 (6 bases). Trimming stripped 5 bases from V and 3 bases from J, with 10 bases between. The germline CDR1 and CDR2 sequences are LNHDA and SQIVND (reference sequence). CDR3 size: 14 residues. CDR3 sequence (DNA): TGTGCCAGTAGTTCGGACAGAGCTAATGAAAAACTGTTTTTT. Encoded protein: CASSSDRANEKLFF.

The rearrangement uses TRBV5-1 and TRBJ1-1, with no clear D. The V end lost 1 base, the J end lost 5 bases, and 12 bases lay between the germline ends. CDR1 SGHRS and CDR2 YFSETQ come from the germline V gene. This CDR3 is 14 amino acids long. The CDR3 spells CASSLSYGETEAFF. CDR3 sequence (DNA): TGCGCCAGCAGCTTGAGTTATGGGGAGACTGAAGCTTTCTTT.

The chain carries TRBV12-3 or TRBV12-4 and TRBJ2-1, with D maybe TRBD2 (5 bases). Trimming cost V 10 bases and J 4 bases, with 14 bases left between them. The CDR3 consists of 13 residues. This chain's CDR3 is CATRTSNYNEQFF. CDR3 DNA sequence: TGTGCCACCCGAACTAGTAATTACAATGAGCAGTTCTTC.

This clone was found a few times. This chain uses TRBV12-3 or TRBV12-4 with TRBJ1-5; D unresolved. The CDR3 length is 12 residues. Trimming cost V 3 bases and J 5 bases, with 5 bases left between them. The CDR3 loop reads CASSFSDQPQHF. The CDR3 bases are TGTGCCAGCAGTTTCAGCGATCAGCCCCAGCATTTT.

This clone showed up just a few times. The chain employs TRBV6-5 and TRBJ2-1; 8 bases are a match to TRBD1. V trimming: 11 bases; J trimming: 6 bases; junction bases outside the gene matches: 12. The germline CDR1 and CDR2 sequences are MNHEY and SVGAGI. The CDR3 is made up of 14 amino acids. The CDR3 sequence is CAVRNPDRANEQFF. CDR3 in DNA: TGTGCCGTACGGAATCCGGACAGGGCCAATGAGCAGTTCTTC.

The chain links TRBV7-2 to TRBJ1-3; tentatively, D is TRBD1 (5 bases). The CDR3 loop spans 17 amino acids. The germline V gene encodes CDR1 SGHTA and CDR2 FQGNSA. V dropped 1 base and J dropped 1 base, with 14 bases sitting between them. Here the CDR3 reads CASSLEYGTESGNTIYF. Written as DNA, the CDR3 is TGTGCCAGCAGCTTAGAATATGGGACTGAGTCTGGAAACACCATATATTTT.

DNA of the CDR3: TGTGCCAGCCGTAACTCAGGGTACTCGAGCAATCAGCCCCAGCATTTT. Encoded protein: CASRNSGYSSNQPQHF. The chain links TRBV27 to TRBJ1-5; a possible D gene is TRBD1 (5 bases). Trimming took off 8 bases at V and 1 base at J, with 18 bases between the two ends. CDR3 length equals 16 residues. CDR1 and CDR2 (germline): MNHEY, SMNVEV (reference sequence).

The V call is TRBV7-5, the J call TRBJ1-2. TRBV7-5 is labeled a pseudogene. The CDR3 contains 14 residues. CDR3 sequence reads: CARSLAIAGRRYTF. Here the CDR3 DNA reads TGTGCCAGAAGCTTAGCGATCGCGGGACGTCGCTACACCTTC.

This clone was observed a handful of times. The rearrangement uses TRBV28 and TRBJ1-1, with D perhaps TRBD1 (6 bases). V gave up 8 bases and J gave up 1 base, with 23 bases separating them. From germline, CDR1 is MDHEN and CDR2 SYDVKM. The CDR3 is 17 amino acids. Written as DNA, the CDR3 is TGTGCCAGCCGCCTTCCGACAGGTCGTGTAGGGAACACTGAAGCTTTCTTT. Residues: CASRLPTGRVGNTEAFF. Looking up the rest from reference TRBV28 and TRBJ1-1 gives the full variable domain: DVKVTQSSRYLVKRTGEKVFLECVQDMDHENMFWYRQDPGLGLRLIYFSYDVKMKEKGDIPEGYSVSREKKERFSLILESASTNQTSMYLCASRLPTGRVGNTEAFFGQGTRLTVV.

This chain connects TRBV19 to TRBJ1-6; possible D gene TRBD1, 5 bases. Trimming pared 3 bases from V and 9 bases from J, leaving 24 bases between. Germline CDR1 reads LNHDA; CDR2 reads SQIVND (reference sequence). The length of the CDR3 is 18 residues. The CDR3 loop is CASSIGGSWRDGSSPLHF. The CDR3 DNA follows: TGTGCCAGTAGTATCGGGGGATCGTGGAGAGATGGTTCTTCACCCCTCCACTTT.

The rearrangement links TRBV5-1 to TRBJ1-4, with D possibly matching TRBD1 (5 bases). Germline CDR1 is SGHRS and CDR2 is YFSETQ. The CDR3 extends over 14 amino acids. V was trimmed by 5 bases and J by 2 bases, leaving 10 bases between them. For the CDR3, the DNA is TGCGCCAGCAGGTCCTCAGGGACTAATGAAAAACTGTTTTTT. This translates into CASRSSGTNEKLFF.

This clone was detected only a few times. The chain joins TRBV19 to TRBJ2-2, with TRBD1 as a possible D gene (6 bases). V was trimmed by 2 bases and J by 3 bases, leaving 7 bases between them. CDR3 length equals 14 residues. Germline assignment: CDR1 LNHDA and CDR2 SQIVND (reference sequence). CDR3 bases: TGTGCCAGTAGTATACAGGGGTACACCGGGGAGCTGTTTTTT. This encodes CASSIQGYTGELFF.

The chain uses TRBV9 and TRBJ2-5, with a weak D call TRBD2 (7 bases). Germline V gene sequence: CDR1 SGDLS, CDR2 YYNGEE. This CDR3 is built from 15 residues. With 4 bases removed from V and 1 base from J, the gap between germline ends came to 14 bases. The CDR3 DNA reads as TGTGCCAGCAGCCCCGGCGGGGGCAGCCAAGAGACCCAGTACTTC. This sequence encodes CASSPGGGSQETQYF.

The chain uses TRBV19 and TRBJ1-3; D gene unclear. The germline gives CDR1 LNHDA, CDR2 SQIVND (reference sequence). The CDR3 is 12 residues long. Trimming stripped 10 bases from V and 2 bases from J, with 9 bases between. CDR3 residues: CATGSAGNTIYF. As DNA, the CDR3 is TGTGCCACGGGGAGTGCTGGAAACACCATATATTTT.

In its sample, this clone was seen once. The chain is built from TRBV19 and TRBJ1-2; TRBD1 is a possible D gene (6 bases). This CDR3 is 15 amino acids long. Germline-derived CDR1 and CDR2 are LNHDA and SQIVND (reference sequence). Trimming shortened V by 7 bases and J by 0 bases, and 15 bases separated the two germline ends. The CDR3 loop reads CASTIGGATNYGYTF. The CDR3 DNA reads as TGTGCCAGTACCATAGGGGGGGCAACTAACTATGGCTACACCTTC. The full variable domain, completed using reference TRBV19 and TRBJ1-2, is DGGITQSPKYLFRKEGQNVTLSCEQNLNHDAMYWYRQDPGQGLRLIYYSQIVNDFQKGDIAEGYSVSREKKESFPLTVTSAQKNPTAFYLCASTIGGATNYGYTFGSGTRLTVV.

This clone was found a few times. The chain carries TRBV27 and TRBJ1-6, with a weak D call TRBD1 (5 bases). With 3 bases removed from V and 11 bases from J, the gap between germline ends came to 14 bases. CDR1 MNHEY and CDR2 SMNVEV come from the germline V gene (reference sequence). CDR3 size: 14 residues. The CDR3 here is CASSFGGAETPLHF. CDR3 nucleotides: TGTGCCAGCAGTTTCGGGGGTGCGGAGACACCCCTCCACTTT.

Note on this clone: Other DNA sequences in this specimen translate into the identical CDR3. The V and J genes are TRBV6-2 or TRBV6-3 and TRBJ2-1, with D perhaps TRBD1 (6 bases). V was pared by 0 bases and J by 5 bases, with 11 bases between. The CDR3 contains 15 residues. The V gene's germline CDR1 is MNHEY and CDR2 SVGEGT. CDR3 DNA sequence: TGTGCCAGCAGTTACTCGACAGGTCTAAACAATGAGCAGTTCTTC. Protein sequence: CASSYSTGLNNEQFF.

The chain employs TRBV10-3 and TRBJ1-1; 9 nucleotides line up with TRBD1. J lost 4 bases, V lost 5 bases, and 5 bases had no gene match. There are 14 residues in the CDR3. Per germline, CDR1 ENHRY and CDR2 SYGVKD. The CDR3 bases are TGTGCCATCAGTCGGGACAGGGATGGCACTGAAGCTTTCTTT. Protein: CAISRDRDGTEAFF.

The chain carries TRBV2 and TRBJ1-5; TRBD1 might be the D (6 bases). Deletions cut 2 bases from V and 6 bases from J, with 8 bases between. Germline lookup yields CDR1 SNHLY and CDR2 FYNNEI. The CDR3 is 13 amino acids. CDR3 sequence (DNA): TGTGCCAGCAGTGAACAGGGGAGTCAGCCCCAGCATTTT. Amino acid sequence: CASSEQGSQPQHF.

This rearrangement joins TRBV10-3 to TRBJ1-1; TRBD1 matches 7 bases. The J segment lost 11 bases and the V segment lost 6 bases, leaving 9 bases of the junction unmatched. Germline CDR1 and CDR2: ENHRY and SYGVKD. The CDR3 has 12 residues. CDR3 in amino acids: CAISDNTGVAFF. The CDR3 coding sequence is TGTGCCATCAGCGATAATACAGGGGTGGCTTTCTTT.

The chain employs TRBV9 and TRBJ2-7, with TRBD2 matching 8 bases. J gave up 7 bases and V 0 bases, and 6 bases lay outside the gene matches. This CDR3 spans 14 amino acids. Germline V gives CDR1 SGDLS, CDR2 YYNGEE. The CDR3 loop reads CASSVDSGGREQYF. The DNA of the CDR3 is TGTGCCAGCAGCGTAGACAGCGGGGGTAGGGAGCAGTACTTC.

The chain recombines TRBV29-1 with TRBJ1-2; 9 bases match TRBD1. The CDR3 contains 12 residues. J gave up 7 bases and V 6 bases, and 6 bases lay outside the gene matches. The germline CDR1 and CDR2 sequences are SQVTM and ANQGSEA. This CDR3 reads CSVERTGVGYTF. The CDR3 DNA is TGCAGCGTGGAAAGGACAGGGGTTGGCTACACCTTC. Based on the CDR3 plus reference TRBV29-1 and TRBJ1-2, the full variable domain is SAVISQKPSRDICQRGTSLTIQCQVDSQVTMMFWYRQQPGQSLTLIATANQGSEATYESGFVIDKFPISRPNLTFSTLTVSNMSPEDSSIYLCSVERTGVGYTFGSGTRLTVV.